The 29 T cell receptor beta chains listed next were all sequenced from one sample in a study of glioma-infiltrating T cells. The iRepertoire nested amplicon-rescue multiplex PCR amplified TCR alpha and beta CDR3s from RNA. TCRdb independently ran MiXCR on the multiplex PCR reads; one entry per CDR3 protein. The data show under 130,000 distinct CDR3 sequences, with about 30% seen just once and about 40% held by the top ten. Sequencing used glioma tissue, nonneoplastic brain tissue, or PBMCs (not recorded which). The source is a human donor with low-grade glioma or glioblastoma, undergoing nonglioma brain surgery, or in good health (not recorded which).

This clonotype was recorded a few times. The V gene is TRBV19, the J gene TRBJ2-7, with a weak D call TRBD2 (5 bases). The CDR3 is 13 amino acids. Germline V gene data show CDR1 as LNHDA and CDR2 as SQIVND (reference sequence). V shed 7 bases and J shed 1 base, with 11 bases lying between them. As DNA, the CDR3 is TGTGCCAGTAAAGGAACGGGATCCTACGAGCAGTACTTC. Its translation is CASKGTGSYEQYF.

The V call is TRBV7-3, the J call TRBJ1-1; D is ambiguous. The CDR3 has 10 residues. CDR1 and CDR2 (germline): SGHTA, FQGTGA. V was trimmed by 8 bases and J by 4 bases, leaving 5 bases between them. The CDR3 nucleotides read TGTGCCAGCCGACTCACTGAAGCTTTCTTT. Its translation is CASRLTEAFF. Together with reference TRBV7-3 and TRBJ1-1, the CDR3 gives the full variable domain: GAGVSQTPSNKVTEKGKYVELRCDPISGHTALYWYRQSLGQGPEFLIYFQGTGAADDSGLPNDRFFAVRPEGSVSTLKIQRTERGDSAVYLCASRLTEAFFGQGTRLTVV.

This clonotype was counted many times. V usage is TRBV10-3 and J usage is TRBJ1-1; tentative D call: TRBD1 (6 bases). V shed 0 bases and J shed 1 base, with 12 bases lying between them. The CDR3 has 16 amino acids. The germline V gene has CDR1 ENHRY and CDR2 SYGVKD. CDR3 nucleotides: TGTGCCATCAGTGAGTCGGAGGGGGTGGCGAACACTGAAGCTTTCTTT. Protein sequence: CAISESEGVANTEAFF.

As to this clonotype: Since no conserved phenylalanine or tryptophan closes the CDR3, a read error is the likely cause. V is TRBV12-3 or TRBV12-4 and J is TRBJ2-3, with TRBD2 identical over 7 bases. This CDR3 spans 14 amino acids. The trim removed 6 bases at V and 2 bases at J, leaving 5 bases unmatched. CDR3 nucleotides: TGTGCCAGCAGCGATACTAGCGCCACAGATACGCAGTATTAT. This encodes CASSDTSATDTQYY.

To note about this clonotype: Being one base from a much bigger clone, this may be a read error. The CDR3 reads CASSLGGGREKLFF. As DNA, the CDR3 is TGTGCCAGCAGTCTGGGCGGTGGAAGGGAAAAACTGTTTTTT. This chain joins TRBV6-5 and TRBJ1-4; D gene uncertain. This CDR3 is built from 14 residues. The V gene lost 5 bases and the J gene lost 8 bases, with 15 bases spanning the gap. Per the germline V gene, CDR1 is MNHEY and CDR2 is SVGAGI.

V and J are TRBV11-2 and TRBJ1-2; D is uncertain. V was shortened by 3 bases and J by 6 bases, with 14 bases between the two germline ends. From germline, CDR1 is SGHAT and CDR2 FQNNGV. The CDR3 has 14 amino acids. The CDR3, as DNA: TGTGCCAGCAGCTTTTCTCACCTCCTGGATGGCTACACCTTC. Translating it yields CASSFSHLLDGYTF.

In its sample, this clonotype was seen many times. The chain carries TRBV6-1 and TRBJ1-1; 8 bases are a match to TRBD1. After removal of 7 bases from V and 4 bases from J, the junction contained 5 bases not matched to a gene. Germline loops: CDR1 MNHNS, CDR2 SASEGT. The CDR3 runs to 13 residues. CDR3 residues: CASNSQGATEAFF. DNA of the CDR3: TGTGCCAGCAACTCTCAGGGGGCCACTGAAGCTTTCTTT.

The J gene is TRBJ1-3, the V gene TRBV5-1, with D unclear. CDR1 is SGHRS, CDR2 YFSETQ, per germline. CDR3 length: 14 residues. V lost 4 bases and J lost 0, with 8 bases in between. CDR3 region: CASSGGTSGNTIYF. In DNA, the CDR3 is TGCGCCAGCAGCGGCGGAACCTCTGGAAACACCATATATTTT.

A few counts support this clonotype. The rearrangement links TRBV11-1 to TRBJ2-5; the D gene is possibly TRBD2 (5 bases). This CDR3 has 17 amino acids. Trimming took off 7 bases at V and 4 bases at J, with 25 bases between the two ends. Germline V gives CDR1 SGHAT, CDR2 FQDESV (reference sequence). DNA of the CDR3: TGTGCCAGCACCCAAGATCGTCCGGGGATCGGAGGAGAGACCCAGTACTTC. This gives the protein CASTQDRPGIGGETQYF.

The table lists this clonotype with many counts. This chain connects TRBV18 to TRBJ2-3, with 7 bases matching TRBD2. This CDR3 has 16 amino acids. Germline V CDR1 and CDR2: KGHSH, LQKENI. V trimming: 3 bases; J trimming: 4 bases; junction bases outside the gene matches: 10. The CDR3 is CASSPPLGGGPDTQYF. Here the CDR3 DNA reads TGTGCCAGCTCACCCCCCTTGGGGGGGGGACCAGATACGCAGTATTTT.

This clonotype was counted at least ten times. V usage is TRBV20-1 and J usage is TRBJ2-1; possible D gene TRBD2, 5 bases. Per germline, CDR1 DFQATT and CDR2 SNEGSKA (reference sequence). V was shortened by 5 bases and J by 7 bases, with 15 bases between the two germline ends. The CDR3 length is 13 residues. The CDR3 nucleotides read TGCAGTGCTGGAGGCAACCTAGGGAATGAGCAGTTCTTC. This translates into CSAGGNLGNEQFF.

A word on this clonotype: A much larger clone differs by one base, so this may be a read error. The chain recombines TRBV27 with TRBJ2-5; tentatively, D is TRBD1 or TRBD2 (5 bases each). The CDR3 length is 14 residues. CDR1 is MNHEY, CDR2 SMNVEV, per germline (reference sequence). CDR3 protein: CASSLGTMRETRYF. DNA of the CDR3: TGTGCCAGCAGTTTAGGGACGATGCGAGAGACCCGGTACTTC.

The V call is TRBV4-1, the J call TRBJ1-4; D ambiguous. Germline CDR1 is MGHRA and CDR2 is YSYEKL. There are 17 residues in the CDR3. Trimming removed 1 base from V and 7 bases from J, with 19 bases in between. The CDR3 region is CASSQGSDPQHGEKLFF. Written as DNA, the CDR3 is TGCGCCAGCAGCCAAGGGAGCGATCCCCAACACGGTGAAAAACTGTTTTTT.

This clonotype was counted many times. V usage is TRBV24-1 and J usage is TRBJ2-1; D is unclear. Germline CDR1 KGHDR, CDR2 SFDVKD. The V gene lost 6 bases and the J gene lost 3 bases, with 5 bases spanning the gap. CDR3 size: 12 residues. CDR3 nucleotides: TGTGCCACCAGTAAAGACTACAATGAGCAGTTCTTC. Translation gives CATSKDYNEQFF.

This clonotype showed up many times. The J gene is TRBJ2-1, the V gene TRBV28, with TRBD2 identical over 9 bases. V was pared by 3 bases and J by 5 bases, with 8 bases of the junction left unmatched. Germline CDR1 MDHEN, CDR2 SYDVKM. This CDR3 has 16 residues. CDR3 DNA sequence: TGTGCCAGCAGTTTGACAGTTCTAGCGGGAAACAATGAGCAGTTCTTC. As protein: CASSLTVLAGNNEQFF.

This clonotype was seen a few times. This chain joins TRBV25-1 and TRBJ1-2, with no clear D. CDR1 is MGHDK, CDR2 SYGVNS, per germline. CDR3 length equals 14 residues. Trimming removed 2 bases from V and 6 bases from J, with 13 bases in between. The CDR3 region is CASSEPLVADGYTF. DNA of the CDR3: TGTGCCAGCAGTGAACCCCTGGTTGCGGATGGCTACACCTTC.

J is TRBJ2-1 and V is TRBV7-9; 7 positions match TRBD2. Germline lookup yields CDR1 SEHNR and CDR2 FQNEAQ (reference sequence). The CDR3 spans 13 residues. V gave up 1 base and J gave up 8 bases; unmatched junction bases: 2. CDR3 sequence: CASSLGGRDEQFF. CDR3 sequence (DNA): TGTGCCAGCAGCTTAGGAGGGAGGGATGAGCAGTTCTTC.

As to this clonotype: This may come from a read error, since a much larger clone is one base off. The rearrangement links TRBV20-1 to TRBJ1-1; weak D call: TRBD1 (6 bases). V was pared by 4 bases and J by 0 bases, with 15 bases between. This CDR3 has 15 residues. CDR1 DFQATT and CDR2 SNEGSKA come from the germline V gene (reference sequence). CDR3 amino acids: CSAKPGDPMNTEAFF. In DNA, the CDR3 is TGCAGTGCTAAGCCAGGGGACCCCATGAACACTGAAGCTTTCTTT.

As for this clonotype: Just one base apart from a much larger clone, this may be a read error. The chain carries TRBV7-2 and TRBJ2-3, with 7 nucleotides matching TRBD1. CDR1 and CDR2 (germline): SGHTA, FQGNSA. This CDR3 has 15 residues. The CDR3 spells CASSLVGQNTNTQYF. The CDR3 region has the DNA TGTGCCAGCAGCTTAGTGGGACAGAACACAAATACGCAGTATTTT.

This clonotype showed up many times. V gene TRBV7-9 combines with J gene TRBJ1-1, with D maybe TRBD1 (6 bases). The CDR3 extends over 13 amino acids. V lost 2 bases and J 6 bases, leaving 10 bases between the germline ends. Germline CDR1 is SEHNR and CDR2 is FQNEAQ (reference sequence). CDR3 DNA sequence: TGTGCCAGCAGCTTAATAGGGGGGGCTGAAGCTTTCTTT. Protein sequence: CASSLIGGAEAFF.

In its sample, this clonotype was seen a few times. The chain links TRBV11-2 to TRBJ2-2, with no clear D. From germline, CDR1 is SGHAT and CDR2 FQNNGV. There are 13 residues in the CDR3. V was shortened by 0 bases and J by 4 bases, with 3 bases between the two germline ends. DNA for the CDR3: TGTGCCAGCAGCTTAGAACTCACCGGGGAGCTGTTTTTT. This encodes CASSLELTGELFF.

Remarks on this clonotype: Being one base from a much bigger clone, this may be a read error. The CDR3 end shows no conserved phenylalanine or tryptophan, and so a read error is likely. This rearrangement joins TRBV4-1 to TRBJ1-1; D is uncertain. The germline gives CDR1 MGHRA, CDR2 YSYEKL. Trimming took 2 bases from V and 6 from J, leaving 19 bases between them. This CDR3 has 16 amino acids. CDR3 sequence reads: CASSQSYRAIEAEAFL. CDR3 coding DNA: TGCGCCAGCAGCCAATCGTACCGAGCAATCGAAGCTGAAGCTTTCCTT.

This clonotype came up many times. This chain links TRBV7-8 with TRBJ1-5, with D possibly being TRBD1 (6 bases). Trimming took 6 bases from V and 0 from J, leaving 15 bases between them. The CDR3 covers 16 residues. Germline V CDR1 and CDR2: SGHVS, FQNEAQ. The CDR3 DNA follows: TGTGCCAGCAGTTCTGGGACGGGACATAGCAATCAGCCCCAGCATTTT. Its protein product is CASSSGTGHSNQPQHF.

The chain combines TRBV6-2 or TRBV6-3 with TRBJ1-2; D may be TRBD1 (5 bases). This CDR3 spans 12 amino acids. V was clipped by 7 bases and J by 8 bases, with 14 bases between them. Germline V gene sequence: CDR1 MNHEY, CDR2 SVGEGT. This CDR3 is CASKVGERGYTF. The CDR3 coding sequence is TGTGCCAGCAAAGTGGGGGAGAGGGGCTACACCTTC.

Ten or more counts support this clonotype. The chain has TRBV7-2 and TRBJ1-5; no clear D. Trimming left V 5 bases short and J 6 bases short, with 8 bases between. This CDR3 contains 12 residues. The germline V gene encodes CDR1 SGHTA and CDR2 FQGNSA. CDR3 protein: CASSHSRQPQHF. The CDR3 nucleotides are TGTGCCAGCAGCCATAGTCGTCAGCCCCAGCATTTT.

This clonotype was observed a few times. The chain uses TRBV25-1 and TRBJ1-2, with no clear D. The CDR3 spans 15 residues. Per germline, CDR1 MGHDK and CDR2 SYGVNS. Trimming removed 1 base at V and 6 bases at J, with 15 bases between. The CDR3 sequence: CASSESAGRPDGYTF. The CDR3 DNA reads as TGTGCCAGCAGTGAATCAGCGGGCCGTCCCGATGGCTACACCTTC.

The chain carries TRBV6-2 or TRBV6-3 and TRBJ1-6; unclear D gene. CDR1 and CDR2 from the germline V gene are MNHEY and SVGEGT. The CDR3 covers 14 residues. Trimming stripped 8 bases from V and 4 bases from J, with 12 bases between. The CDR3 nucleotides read TGTGCCAGCCAAACGACGGAGTATAATTCACCCCTCCACTTT. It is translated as CASQTTEYNSPLHF.

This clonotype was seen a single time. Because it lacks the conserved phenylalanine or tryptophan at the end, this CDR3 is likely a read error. The CDR3 sequence: CAISEVTGYGIEAFV. The CDR3 nucleotides are TGTGCCATCAGTGAGGTGACAGGTTACGGCATTGAAGCTTTCGTT. V is TRBV10-3 and J is TRBJ1-1; D may be TRBD1 (6 bases). The V and J ends lost 2 bases and 7 bases respectively, with 17 bases between them. CDR1 and CDR2 (germline): ENHRY, SYGVKD. The CDR3 has 15 amino acids.

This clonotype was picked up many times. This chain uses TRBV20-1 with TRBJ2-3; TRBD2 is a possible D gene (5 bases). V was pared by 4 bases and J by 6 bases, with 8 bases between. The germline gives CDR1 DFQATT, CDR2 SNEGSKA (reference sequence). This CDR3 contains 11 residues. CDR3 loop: CSAKGGDTQYF. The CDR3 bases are TGCAGTGCTAAGGGCGGGGATACGCAGTATTTT.